Below, one T cell receptor (beta chain) is given with its context. Its specificity is unknown. The sort gate was single viable CD3+CD4+CD8-CD45RO+ cells for memory CD4+ T cells. This sample was included in a study of memory CD4+ T cells and cytomegalovirus serostatus. Study-wide findings and caveats: The CMV-associated TCR signature appears largely within the CD4+ memory repertoire.

This table comes from immunoSEQ multiplex PCR, and its TCRdb copy is limited to in-frame clones, with some not included. The sample holds some 48,000 clones, roughly 78% seen once. Trimming cost V 6 bases and J 6 bases, with 6 bases left between them. CDR1 DFQATT and CDR2 SNEGSKA come from the germline V gene (reference sequence). There are 10 residues in the CDR3. The TCR originated in an adult in good health and CMV-seronegative. The chain carries TRBV20-1 and TRBJ1-5, with a weak D call TRBD1 (5 bases). Input material: memory CD4+ T cells from blood. The CDR3 here is CSAGVQPQHF. CDR3 DNA: TGCAGTGCAGGGGTTCAGCCCCAGCATTTT.